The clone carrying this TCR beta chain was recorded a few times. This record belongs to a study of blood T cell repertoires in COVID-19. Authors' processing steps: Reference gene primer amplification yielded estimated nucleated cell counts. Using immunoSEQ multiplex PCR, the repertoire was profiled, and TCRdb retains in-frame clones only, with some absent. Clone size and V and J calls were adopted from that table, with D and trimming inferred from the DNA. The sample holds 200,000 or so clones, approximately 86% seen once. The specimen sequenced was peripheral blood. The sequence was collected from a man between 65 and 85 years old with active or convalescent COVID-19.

Here the CDR3 reads CASSLVGANEQFF. The CDR3 bases are TGTGCCAGCAGCTTAGTCGGTGCAAATGAGCAGTTCTTC. The chain combines TRBV11-2 with TRBJ2-1, with D unresolved. V gave up 1 base and J gave up 7 bases, with 8 bases separating them. CDR1 SGHAT and CDR2 FQNNGV come from the germline V gene. The CDR3 is 13 amino acids.